The clone carrying this TCR beta chain was detected many times. Its antigen is not known. V lost 6 bases, J lost 4 bases, and 9 bases stayed unmatched. The germline gives CDR1 GTSNPN, CDR2 SVGIG (reference sequence). CDR3 length: 14 residues. This specimen belongs to a study of read filtering for tumor transcriptome and immune sequencing. On the study more broadly: R-ISS stage counts were under 10 for I, approximately 16 for II, more than 5 for III.

Overall study results and limits: RNA-seq captured clonotypes less deeply and reliably than IR-seq.

From approximately 400 ng of RNA, a library with molecular barcoded alpha/delta and beta/gamma adaptors was made. TCRdb reanalysed the reads using MiXCR and keeps one entry per CDR3 protein. The sample includes 25,000 to 35,000 distinct CDR3 sequences, 18% seen only once; the top ten take 16%. The chain recombines TRBV30 with TRBJ1-2; 9 bases match TRBD1. What was sequenced was a population of CD138-negative cells sorted from bone marrow. The sequence was obtained from a donor over 35 with multiple myeloma. This chain's CDR3 is CACHPGQGTYGYTF. CDR3 coding DNA: TGTGCCTGTCATCCGGGACAGGGCACCTATGGCTACACCTTC.